This T cell receptor (beta chain) was recorded in a study of blood T cells in healthy people across ages (dated by TCRdb to 2014 to 2015). At the level of the whole study: In model experiments, template switching captured roughly one uniquely barcoded TCR beta cDNA molecule for every two T cells. Using deep sequencing normalized with unique cDNA molecular identifiers, the study measured how TCR beta repertoire diversity changes with age. Donors were grouped into four age groups: young (average roughly 17 years), middle-aged (39), aged (about 60) and long-lived (just over 80). To avoid experimental bias, donors of different ages were distributed randomly across sequencing lanes. The study analyzed two additional independent replicas of 1 million unique cDNA reads from the same blood draw for two donors, one aged 18 to 29 and one aged 80 or older.

The roughly 39 donors, aged about 6 to 90 years, were systemically healthy Caucasian individuals from Russia. Each donor gave approximately 9.4 milliliters of peripheral blood, drawn into EDTA-treated Vacutainer tubes. Ficoll-Paque density-gradient centrifugation was used to isolate PBMCs, with at least 6.5 million obtained per sample. Trizol reagent was used to extract total RNA from the PBMCs, yielding at least 5.5 micrograms per sample. Naive CD45RAhigh/CD27high T cell percentages were measured by flow cytometry on a PBMC aliquot from every donor. Of note for this clonotype: Its specific antigen is unknown. Base qualities are not recorded, but no much larger clone differs from it by a single base.

The full study reports these points: Conclusive comparison of naive and antigen-experienced compartments was prevented by the profiling of bulk unsorted PBMCs. Donor CMV infection status was unknown, potentially confounding age-related changes in expanded clonotypes. A strong correlation was found between observed TCR beta diversity and the percentage of naive T cells measured by flow cytometry. Observed TCR beta diversity per million T cells fell roughly linearly with age, and a significant reduction was already apparent by age around 39. Total diversity estimates from one million sequenced T cells were considered lower bounds and underestimates. Compared with the aged group, more naive CD4+ T cells, fewer expanded clones and increased TCR diversity were shown by the long-lived group, suggesting age selection.

The CDR3 covers 17 residues, taking in both the cysteine and the phenylalanine. Of the read, only the CDR3 DNA is kept; its 51 bases are in frame from base 1. CDR1 KGHDR and CDR2 SFDVKD were looked up in the germline V gene. The junction shows trimming of 4 bases on V and 2 bases on J, and the gene matches do not reach 8 bases of it. To prepare the library, 5' RACE was applied. The instrument given in TCRdb is Illumina HiSeq 2500. The second PCR ran for roughly 6 to 11 cycles and used a J-beta primer mix along with a sample-barcoded 5' primer. A template-switch 5' adaptor carrying 12 random nucleotides introduced a unique molecular identifier onto each TCR beta cDNA molecule. Each sample yielded at least 2.5 million CDR3-containing paired-end reads. First-strand cDNA synthesis was performed from all RNA using the Mint cDNA synthesis kit, with priming by a TRBC-specific oligonucleotide. After uracil-DNA glycosylase treatment, a first 18-cycle PCR used universal primers M1SS and BC2_uni_R on all cDNA. In the source study's methods: For normalization, 1 million high-quality reads were randomly selected from each sample, with every read carrying a distinct molecular identifier. Reads with shared molecular identifiers were discarded instead of being binned into consensus sequences. MiTCR, set to a Q25 quality threshold and the strictest error-elimination algorithm, was used for CDR3 identification, clonotype clustering and error correction. Lower-bound total TCR beta diversity was estimated with a nonparametric unseen species model using Euler transformation. TCRdb trimmed public reads at Q25 via fastp, called clones via MiXCR and kept in-frame beta chains. Rows merge per CDR3 protein into single entries with the most common DNA and genes. What appears here as the V and J calls and clone size reflects TCRdb's work, not the paper's. The sample data list 550,000 to 700,000 distinct CDR3 sequences, and approximately 25% of these were observed just once. The ten largest clonotypes hold less than 20% of the sample.

This clonotype originated in an older woman in good health. Recombination connected TRBV24-1 to TRBJ2-3; 10 middle bases align to TRBD1. The specimen sequenced was blood. The DNA sequence is given as TGTGCCACCAGTGAGGGGGGACAGGGGCCCCCCACAGATACGCAGTATTTT. Translated, this gives CATSEGGQGPPTDTQYF.